The 24 T cell receptor beta chains presented below share a single source sample, sequenced in a study of control samples from healthy donors and cancer patients. Clones were read by immunoSEQ multiplex PCR, and TCRdb kept only the in-frame ones, dropping some. The repertoire holds about 52,000 clones, with roughly 94% as singletons. The sample taken for sequencing was blood. The source of these receptors is a man aged 25-45 years in good health.

This clone qualifies as large. The J gene is TRBJ1-1, the V gene TRBV18; 7 bases fit TRBD1. After removal of 0 bases from V and 7 bases from J, the junction contained 11 bases not matched to a gene. Germline V gene data show CDR1 as KGHSH and CDR2 as LQKENI. The CDR3 consists of 16 residues. CDR3 loop: CASSPPMAGRGDEAFF. CDR3 coding DNA: TGTGCCAGCTCACCACCGATGGCAGGCAGGGGGGATGAAGCTTTCTTT.

As for this clone: This same CDR3 is encoded by further DNA sequences in the sample. The J gene is TRBJ2-7, the V gene TRBV11-2, with D maybe TRBD2 (5 bases). CDR1 is SGHAT, CDR2 FQNNGV, per germline. V shed 3 bases and J shed 1 base, with 10 bases lying between them. The CDR3 is 14 residues long. DNA for the CDR3: TGTGCCAGCAGCTTTGCGGACTCATCCTACGAGCAGTACTTC. Its translation is CASSFADSSYEQYF.

The chain combines TRBV6-6 with TRBJ1-1; a possible D gene is TRBD1 (6 bases). The CDR3 has 14 amino acids. The V end lost 6 bases, the J end lost 4 bases, and 15 bases lay between the germline ends. The V gene's germline CDR1 is MNHNY and CDR2 SVGAGI (reference sequence). The DNA of the CDR3 is TGTGCCAGCAGCACAACAGGGAGGGGCACTGAAGCTTTCTTT. This codes for CASSTTGRGTEAFF.

CDR3: CASSFLVSGTGELFF. The CDR3 nucleotides read TGTGCCAGCAGCTTTTTAGTCTCTGGCACCGGGGAGCTGTTTTTT. The chain employs TRBV7-2 and TRBJ2-2; no clear D. This CDR3 comprises 15 residues. Germline loops: CDR1 SGHTA, CDR2 FQGNSA. The germline V and J ends were trimmed by 3 bases and 4 bases, with 12 bases remaining between them.

This clone was found once. The J gene is TRBJ1-3, the V gene TRBV28, with unresolved D. The germline V gene has CDR1 MDHEN and CDR2 SYDVKM. Trimming removed 5 bases at V and 8 bases at J, with 19 bases between. The CDR3 loop spans 15 amino acids. CDR3 protein: CASSPQTVLGYTIYF. The CDR3 DNA is TGTGCCAGCAGTCCTCAGACGGTCTTAGGATACACCATATATTTT.

This chain's CDR3 is CASGTGTTNEKLFF. Written as DNA, the CDR3 is TGTGCCAGCGGGACAGGCACAACTAATGAAAAACTGTTTTTT. This chain uses TRBV6-5 with TRBJ1-4, with 8 bases that match TRBD1. With V trimmed by 8 bases and J by 0 bases, 2 bases remained unmatched. The CDR3 runs 14 residues. Germline CDR1 reads MNHEY; CDR2 reads SVGAGI.

Regarding this clone: The junction shows a germline mismatch at one end, possibly a read error. The chain recombines TRBV3-1 (or the pseudogene TRBV3-2) with TRBJ1-6; D remains unclear. Germline V gene data show CDR1 as LGHDT and CDR2 as YNNKEL (reference sequence). The CDR3 contains 15 residues. For the CDR3, the DNA is TGTGCCAGCAGCCAAGCGTCTGCTGGTAATTCGCCCCTCCACTTT. Amino acids: CASSQASAGNSPLHF.

The chain links TRBV7-2 to TRBJ2-1, with 8 positions matching TRBD2. The germline V gene encodes CDR1 SGHTA and CDR2 FQGNSA. V was clipped by 3 bases and J by 4 bases; unmatched bases: 17. This CDR3 region has 19 residues. The chain's CDR3 is CASSFPSGWGGVSYNEQFF. CDR3 DNA sequence: TGTGCCAGCAGCTTCCCTAGCGGGTGGGGTGGGGTGTCTTACAATGAGCAGTTCTTC.

This clone was recorded once. The chain couples TRBV6-4 to TRBJ2-3, with D perhaps matching TRBD2 (5 bases). The CDR3 runs 13 residues. Per germline, CDR1 MRHNA and CDR2 SNTAGT. With 3 bases removed from V and 5 bases from J, the gap between germline ends came to 9 bases. The CDR3 spells CASSDRGGDTQYF. As DNA, the CDR3 is TGTGCCAGCAGTGATCGGGGTGGAGATACGCAGTATTTT.

The genes are TRBV2 and TRBJ2-7, with TRBD2 as a possible D gene (5 bases). V was pared by 3 bases and J by 5 bases, with 14 bases between. The germline CDR1 and CDR2 sequences are SNHLY and FYNNEI. The CDR3 is made up of 14 amino acids. The CDR3 spells CASSDSSGLNEQYF. The CDR3 DNA sequence: TGTGCCAGCAGTGATTCCAGCGGACTCAACGAGCAGTACTTC.

The genes are TRBV12-3 or TRBV12-4 and TRBJ1-5; 7 bases are a match to TRBD1. V lost 7 bases, J lost 9 bases, and 9 bases stayed unmatched. This CDR3 has 13 residues. In nucleotides, the CDR3 is TGTGCCAGCACCTATCAGGGGGTAGGGCCCCAGCATTTT. Residues: CASTYQGVGPQHF.

The chain combines TRBV5-1 with TRBJ2-5; tentatively, D is TRBD1 (5 bases). The CDR3 is 16 amino acids. The V and J ends lost 4 bases and 5 bases respectively, with 21 bases between them. The germline V gene has CDR1 SGHRS and CDR2 YFSETQ. The DNA for the CDR3 is TGCGCCAGCAGCAACGTCAGGGCGGTGTGGGTGGAGACCCAGTACTTC. Encoded protein: CASSNVRAVWVETQYF.

The chain carries TRBV7-6 and TRBJ2-1, with TRBD2 identical over 9 bases. CDR1 and CDR2 from the germline V gene are SGHVS and FNYEAQ. With V trimmed by 1 base and J by 8 bases, 6 bases remained unmatched. The CDR3 is 15 amino acids. The CDR3: CASSLEAGGSDEQFF. The CDR3 DNA sequence: TGTGCCAGCAGCTTAGAAGCGGGAGGAAGCGATGAGCAGTTCTTC.

The chain recombines TRBV18 with TRBJ1-1; D call uncertain. In germline, CDR1 is KGHSH, CDR2 LQKENI. Trimming stripped 0 bases from V and 4 bases from J, with 6 bases between. The CDR3 totals 13 residues. CDR3 loop: CASSPPGATEAFF. In DNA form, the CDR3 reads TGTGCCAGCTCACCACCGGGTGCCACTGAAGCTTTCTTT. Variable domain in full (rest from reference TRBV18 and TRBJ1-1): NAGVMQNPRHLVRRRGQEARLRCSPMKGHSHVYWYRQLPEEGLKFMVYLQKENIIDESGMPKERFSAEFPKEGPSILRIQQVVRGDSAAYFCASSPPGATEAFFGQGTRLTVV.

The rearrangement uses TRBV7-2 and TRBJ1-1; tentative D call: TRBD1 (6 bases). V was clipped by 2 bases and J by 5 bases, with 24 bases between them. The CDR3 loop spans 18 amino acids. Germline loops: CDR1 SGHTA, CDR2 FQGNSA. This CDR3 is CASSLKTKTGRRGTEAFF. For the CDR3, the DNA is TGTGCCAGCAGCTTAAAGACTAAGACAGGCCGTAGAGGTACTGAAGCTTTCTTT.

The genes are TRBV5-1 and TRBJ2-1, with 8 bases that match TRBD1. The CDR3 is 15 residues long. CDR1 is SGHRS and CDR2 is YFSETQ in the germline V gene. With 4 bases clipped from V and 6 bases from J, the junction kept 9 bases outside the gene matches. The CDR3 spells CASSPPDRVANEQFF. CDR3 DNA: TGCGCCAGCAGCCCTCCGGACAGGGTTGCCAATGAGCAGTTCTTC.

The V and J genes are TRBV5-6 and TRBJ2-3; D is uncertain. This CDR3 is 11 amino acids long. Germline assignment: CDR1 SGHDT and CDR2 YYEEEE. V dropped 0 bases and J dropped 6 bases, with 2 bases sitting between them. The CDR3 spells CASSLEDTQYF. The CDR3 DNA is TGTGCCAGCAGCTTGGAGGATACGCAGTATTTT.

This clone was detected only once. The rearrangement links TRBV27 to TRBJ2-7; no firm D call. CDR1 and CDR2 from the germline V gene are MNHEY and SMNVEV (reference sequence). This CDR3 contains 13 residues. V lost 8 bases and J 4 bases, leaving 15 bases between the germline ends. This chain's CDR3 is CASGPGTGYEQYF. The CDR3 nucleotides are TGTGCCAGCGGTCCGGGTACGGGTTACGAGCAGTACTTC.

This rearrangement joins TRBV18 to TRBJ2-5, with D hard to call. This CDR3 is built from 13 residues. The germline V and J ends were trimmed by 1 base and 4 bases, with 7 bases remaining between them. The V gene's germline CDR1 is KGHSH and CDR2 LQKENI. The CDR3 loop reads CASSPRDPETQYF. The CDR3 DNA reads as TGTGCCAGCTCACCACGCGACCCAGAGACCCAGTACTTC.

This chain connects TRBV5-1 to TRBJ2-7, with D possibly being TRBD1 or TRBD2 (5 bases each). Trimming left V 0 bases short and J 3 bases short, with 13 bases between. The germline V gene has CDR1 SGHRS and CDR2 YFSETQ. CDR3 length equals 15 residues. The CDR3 sequence is CASSLVASTGYEQYF. The CDR3 DNA reads TGCGCCAGCAGCTTGGTAGCGTCCACAGGCTACGAGCAGTACTTC.

The chain couples TRBV9 to TRBJ2-5, with 9 bases fitting TRBD2. Germline assignment: CDR1 SGDLS and CDR2 YYNGEE. The CDR3 consists of 14 residues. The trim removed 4 bases at V and 5 bases at J, leaving 6 bases unmatched. CDR3 protein: CASSHSGGPETQYF. The CDR3 DNA follows: TGTGCCAGCAGCCATAGCGGGGGACCGGAGACCCAGTACTTC.

V and J are TRBV7-2 and TRBJ2-1; TRBD2 matches at 10 bases. V shed 5 bases, J shed 6 bases, and the junction held 16 bases outside the gene matches. The CDR3 has 18 residues. CDR1 SGHTA and CDR2 FQGNSA come from the germline V gene. CDR3 loop: CASSPLLAGFPRGNEQFF. In DNA, the CDR3 is TGTGCCAGCAGCCCGTTACTAGCGGGATTCCCGCGGGGCAATGAGCAGTTCTTC.

The rearrangement joins TRBV7-9 to TRBJ2-3, with 7 positions matching TRBD2. The CDR3 length is 15 residues. V shed 5 bases, J shed 6 bases, and the junction held 11 bases outside the gene matches. The V gene's germline CDR1 is SEHNR and CDR2 FQNEAQ (reference sequence). The CDR3 DNA follows: TGTGCCAGCAGCCGAGGAGCGGGGTTAGGGGATACGCAGTATTTT. Protein sequence: CASSRGAGLGDTQYF. The full variable domain, with the rest looked up from reference TRBV7-9 and TRBJ2-3, is DTGVSQNPRHKITKRGQNVTFRCDPISEHNRLYWYRQTLGQGPEFLTYFQNEAQLEKSRLLSDRFSAERPKGSFSTLEIQRTEQGDSAMYLCASSRGAGLGDTQYFGPGTRLTVL.

Comments on this clone: The DNA is left out, because the CDR3 cannot be placed on it with certainty; the CDR3 is given as TCRdb lists it. This chain links TRBV27 with TRBJ2-7; the table's D call, TRBD2, was not checked against the DNA. Germline CDR1 and CDR2: MNHEY and SMNVEV (reference sequence). Ends included, the CDR3 has 14 residues. CDR3 region: CASSSSADSYEQYF.